A selection of T cell receptor beta chains follows, all from one sample in a study of T cells after yellow fever vaccination. Via MiXCR, TCRdb re-called the 5' RACE reads, giving one row per CDR3 protein. The profile covers around 530,000 distinct CDR3 sequences, with about a sixth appearing a single time and roughly 17% taken by the ten largest. This specimen consisted of PBMCs, obtained about 5 days after the first yellow fever vaccination. Receptors originate from a man younger than 30 who received the YFV17D yellow fever vaccine. CDR3s include the opening cysteine and the closing phenylalanine or tryptophan. The D gene is left open where the match is weak. The size entry is marked missing in some rows and otherwise reads once, few, many or a size class.

d_call	v_call	j_call	clone_size	cdr3_aa	cdr3_nt
TRBD2	TRBV12-3/TRBV12-4	TRBJ2-3	NA	CASSFAGAGGYTDTQYF	TGTGCCAGCAGTTTCGCGGGGGCGGGGGGTTACACAGATACGCAGTATTTT
NA	TRBV25-1	TRBJ2-7	few	CASSKEPGIDEQYF	TGTGCCAGCAGTAAAGAACCGGGCATAGACGAGCAGTACTTC
TRBD2	TRBV20-1	TRBJ2-5	few	CSARDGTSGGETQYF	TGCAGTGCTAGAGACGGGACTAGCGGGGGAGAGACCCAGTACTTC
TRBD2	TRBV5-4	TRBJ2-3	many	CASSSGGARTDTQYF	TGTGCCAGCAGCTCCGGGGGGGCCAGAACAGATACGCAGTATTTT
TRBD1	TRBV5-4	TRBJ1-1	NA	CASSIGQGRKTEAFF	TGTGCCAGCAGCATTGGACAGGGTCGTAAGACTGAAGCTTTCTTT
TRBD1	TRBV20-1	TRBJ2-1	few	CSATTGQLYNEQFF	TGCAGTGCAACGACGGGACAGTTATACAATGAGCAGTTCTTC
NA	TRBV5-5	TRBJ2-2	few	CASSLRLGGNTGELFF	TGTGCCAGCAGCTTGCGGCTGGGGGGGAACACCGGGGAGCTGTTTTTT
NA	TRBV9	TRBJ2-3	few	CASSAAGRVDTQYF	TGTGCCAGCAGCGCCGCGGGGCGGGTGGATACGCAGTATTTT
NA	TRBV20-1	TRBJ2-7	few	CSASRGVLLEQYF	TGCAGTGCTAGTAGGGGGGTCCTCCTCGAGCAGTACTTC
TRBD1	TRBV7-2	TRBJ1-4	few	CASSFDRAFNEKLFF	TGTGCCAGCAGCTTTGACAGGGCTTTTAATGAAAAACTGTTTTTT
NA	TRBV10-3	TRBJ2-5	NA	CAISESMRETQYF	TGTGCCATCAGTGAGTCGATGAGGGAGACCCAGTACTTC
NA	TRBV6-2/TRBV6-3	TRBJ2-1	few	CASSYTGHYNEQFF	TGTGCCAGCAGTTATACAGGGCATTACAATGAGCAGTTCTTC
NA	TRBV4-1	TRBJ1-5	few	CASSQVDGSNQPQHF	TGCGCCAGCAGCCAAGTTGACGGTAGCAATCAGCCCCAGCATTTT
TRBD1	TRBV7-2	TRBJ1-1	NA	CASSTTGTGGSSAFF	TGTGCCAGCAGCACAACCGGGACAGGGGGTTCTTCGGCTTTCTTT
TRBD1	TRBV7-6	TRBJ2-2	NA	CASSADREYTGELFF	TGTGCCAGCAGCGCCGACAGGGAATACACCGGGGAGCTGTTTTTT
NA	TRBV7-9	TRBJ1-1	few	CASSLDRIEMNTEAFF	TGTGCCAGCAGCTTAGATCGAATAGAGATGAACACTGAAGCTTTCTTT
NA	TRBV27	TRBJ1-2	NA	CASSPPGGRYGYTF	TGTGCCAGCAGCCCCCCTGGGGGCAGGTATGGCTACACCTTC
TRBD2	TRBV20-1	TRBJ2-3	NA	CSARPAGSRDTQYF	TGCAGTGCTAGACCAGCGGGGTCGAGAGATACGCAGTATTTT
TRBD1	TRBV6-2/TRBV6-3	TRBJ2-5	few	CASRQDRVLETQYF	TGTGCCAGCAGACAGGACAGGGTTTTGGAGACCCAGTACTTC
TRBD2	TRBV3-1	TRBJ2-3	few	CASSKTSGSTDTQYF	TGTGCCAGCAGCAAGACTAGCGGGAGCACAGATACGCAGTATTTT
TRBD1	TRBV5-1	TRBJ2-6	few	CASSWTGVSGANVLTF	TGCGCCAGCAGCTGGACAGGGGTCTCTGGGGCCAACGTCCTGACTTTC
NA	TRBV29-1	TRBJ1-1	few	CSALPDTEAFF	TGCAGCGCGCTACCGGACACTGAAGCTTTCTTT
NA	TRBV6-2/TRBV6-3	TRBJ1-5	NA	CASSYADGSNQPQHF	TGTGCCAGCAGTTACGCCGACGGAAGCAATCAGCCCCAGCATTTT
TRBD2	TRBV10-3	TRBJ2-5	NA	CAISESVAGGSTGSQETQYF	TGTGCCATCAGTGAGTCTGTAGCGGGAGGCTCCACTGGAAGCCAAGAGACCCAGTACTTC
NA	TRBV5-1	TRBJ2-2	few	CASSRGTAGTGELFF	TGCGCCAGCAGCAGAGGGACAGCGGGCACCGGGGAGCTGTTTTTT
NA	TRBV5-1	TRBJ2-5	few	CASSLGDSAGETQYF	TGCGCCAGCAGCTTGGGAGATAGCGCGGGGGAGACCCAGTACTTC
NA	TRBV5-1	TRBJ2-1	many	CASSLVGSSYNEQFF	TGTGCCAGCAGCTTAGTCGGGAGCTCCTACAATGAGCAGTTCTTC
NA	TRBV20-1	TRBJ1-1	NA	CSASPMGSEAFF	TGCAGTGCTAGCCCTATGGGGTCTGAAGCTTTCTTT
NA	TRBV5-4	TRBJ2-5	NA	CASSLDSEESQYF	TGTGCCAGCAGCTTGGATTCAGAAGAGAGCCAGTACTTC
TRBD1	TRBV7-2	TRBJ1-3	NA	CASRRSGGSSGNTIYF	TGTGCCAGCAGGCGTTCAGGGGGCAGCTCTGGAAACACCATATATTTT
NA	TRBV9	TRBJ2-3	NA	CASSAGNTDTQYF	TGTGCCAGCAGCGCGGGGAACACAGATACGCAGTATTTT
NA	TRBV20-1	TRBJ1-4	NA	CSAREGSVNEKLFF	TGCAGTGCTAGAGAGGGCAGTGTTAATGAAAAACTGTTTTTT
NA	TRBV6-5	TRBJ1-6	NA	CASSWGARSPLHF	TGTGCCAGCAGTTGGGGGGCGAGATCACCCCTCCACTTT
NA	TRBV7-9	TRBJ1-1	NA	CASSPTRDRWTEAFF	TGTGCCAGCAGCCCCACAAGGGATCGGTGGACTGAAGCTTTCTTT
NA	TRBV21-1	TRBJ1-6	few	CASSTRYNSPLHF	TGTGCCAGCAGCACACGGTATAATTCACCCCTCCACTTT
TRBD2	TRBV20-1	TRBJ2-1	NA	CSAATSANNEQFF	TGCAGTGCCGCGACTAGCGCCAACAATGAGCAGTTCTTC
NA	TRBV5-1	TRBJ2-1	many	CASSKDGDVGYNEQFF	TGCGCCAGTAGTAAGGACGGAGATGTGGGCTACAATGAGCAGTTCTTC
NA	TRBV20-1	TRBJ1-6	NA	CSARPNTGSTLHF	TGCAGTGCTAGACCTAACACGGGATCCACCCTCCACTTT
NA	TRBV20-1	TRBJ2-2	NA	CSASLGTGELFF	TGCAGTGCTAGTCTAGGGACCGGGGAGCTGTTTTTT
NA	TRBV6-1	TRBJ1-6	NA	CASSPMPHSPLHF	TGTGCCAGCTCCCCCATGCCCCATTCACCCCTCCACTTT
NA	TRBV18	TRBJ2-5	few	CASSPNGGPLETQYF	TGTGCCAGCTCACCGAATGGGGGGCCGTTGGAGACCCAGTACTTC
TRBD2	TRBV29-1	TRBJ2-3	NA	CSVELAGGQDTDTQYF	TGCAGCGTTGAACTAGCGGGGGGGCAGGACACAGATACGCAGTATTTT
TRBD2	TRBV6-5	TRBJ2-1	NA	CASSSLAGGGNEQFF	TGTGCCAGCAGTTCGTTAGCGGGGGGTGGGAATGAGCAGTTCTTC
NA	TRBV24-1	TRBJ2-1	NA	CATSDLVGHEQFF	TGTGCCACCAGTGATTTGGTGGGCCATGAGCAGTTCTTC
NA	TRBV29-1	TRBJ1-2	NA	CSVELTANYGYTF	TGCAGCGTGGAGCTTACAGCTAACTATGGCTACACCTTC
NA	TRBV28	TRBJ1-3	once	CASSLSMGGNTIYF	TGTGCCAGCAGTTTATCTATGGGGGGAAACACCATATATTTT
TRBD1	TRBV5-4	TRBJ2-1	NA	CASSTGGHEQFF	TGTGCCAGCAGCACAGGGGGCCATGAGCAGTTCTTC
NA	TRBV11-3	TRBJ2-1	few	CASSLDGPSVDEQFF	TGTGCCAGCAGCTTAGATGGTCCCTCAGTCGATGAGCAGTTCTTC
NA	TRBV9	TRBJ2-1	NA	CASSVGDSRLYEQFF	TGTGCCAGCAGCGTAGGGGACTCAAGACTCTATGAGCAGTTCTTC
TRBD2	TRBV7-2	TRBJ2-5	few	CASSVGAGGRETQYF	TGTGCCAGCAGCGTGGGGGCGGGGGGACGAGAGACCCAGTACTTC
NA	TRBV29-1	TRBJ2-1	NA	CSARPGQNNEQFF	TGCAGCGCCAGACCCGGGCAGAATAATGAGCAGTTCTTC
NA	TRBV4-1	TRBJ1-5	many	CASSHPGTRYQPQHF	TGCGCCAGCAGCCATCCCGGGACACGGTATCAGCCCCAGCATTTT
NA	TRBV5-4	TRBJ2-2	NA	CASSLPEAGYTGELFF	TGTGCCAGCAGCTTGCCAGAGGCAGGGTACACCGGGGAGCTGTTTTTT
NA	TRBV5-1	TRBJ1-1	few	CASSLAMQGNTEAFF	TGCGCCAGCAGCTTGGCTATGCAGGGGAACACTGAAGCTTTCTTT
TRBD2	TRBV10-1	TRBJ2-1	NA	CASSAPGGVSFF	TGCGCCAGCAGTGCGCCGGGGGGGGTCTCGTTCTTC
NA	TRBV29-1	TRBJ2-2	few	CSVHLSANTGELFF	TGCAGCGTCCACCTTTCCGCGAACACCGGGGAGCTGTTTTTT
TRBD1	TRBV7-2	TRBJ2-7	NA	CASSFGQGISREQYF	TGTGCCAGCAGCTTCGGACAGGGGATATCTCGCGAGCAGTACTTC